Listed below are T cell receptor beta chains from one sample, sequenced in a study of T cell changes during pregnancy in multiple sclerosis. Generated by immunoSEQ multiplex PCR, the TCRdb table keeps only in-frame clones and is missing some. The profile shows nearly 50,000 clones, 94% of them singletons. Specimen: CD4+ T cells from peripheral blood mononuclear cells, collected in the first trimester of pregnancy. All receptors derive from a female donor with multiple sclerosis, enrolled in a pregnancy study. Each CDR3 is given without its conserved first and last residue. A D gene is named only where the DNA matches it firmly.

J gene: TRBJ2-1
CDR3 length: 14
D gene: .
V gene: TRBV7-9
CDR3 protein: ASSPNWGTGHNEQF

J gene: TRBJ1-4
CDR3 length: 11
D gene: .
V gene: TRBV10-3
CDR3 protein: AISLATNEKLF

J gene: TRBJ2-7
CDR3 length: 10
D gene: .
V gene: TRBV6-5
CDR3 protein: ASRKGVGEQY

J gene: TRBJ2-5
CDR3 length: 20
D gene: .
V gene: TRBV21-1
CDR3 protein: ASSIKLARRTQLAGQGETQY

J gene: TRBJ2-1
CDR3 length: 14
D gene: TRBD2
V gene: TRBV6-6
CDR3 protein: ASSSWTSGGYNEQF

J gene: TRBJ2-7
CDR3 length: 16
D gene: TRBD2
V gene: TRBV2
CDR3 protein: ASSDSGSGGPSSYEQY

J gene: TRBJ2-7
CDR3 length: 13
D gene: TRBD2
V gene: TRBV2
CDR3 protein: ASSQTGGLNYEQY

J gene: TRBJ2-1
CDR3 length: 14
D gene: TRBD1
V gene: TRBV2
CDR3 protein: ASRGQGETSLEKPF

J gene: TRBJ1-1
CDR3 length: 9
D gene: .
V gene: TRBV2
CDR3 protein: ASSGATEAF

J gene: TRBJ2-2
CDR3 length: 13
D gene: TRBD1
V gene: TRBV6-6
CDR3 protein: ASRPGRQGTGELF

J gene: TRBJ1-2
CDR3 length: 13
D gene: TRBD1
V gene: TRBV5-5
CDR3 protein: ASSLQGQSNYGYT

J gene: TRBJ1-5
CDR3 length: 13
D gene: TRBD1
V gene: TRBV19
CDR3 protein: ASSTDRVGSQPQH

J gene: TRBJ1-2
CDR3 length: 10
D gene: .
V gene: TRBV19
CDR3 protein: ASSPGLYGYT

J gene: TRBJ2-7
CDR3 length: 15
D gene: .
V gene: TRBV11-2
CDR3 protein: ASSLEVRQSLYYEQY

J gene: TRBJ1-2
CDR3 length: 12
D gene: TRBD1
V gene: TRBV19
CDR3 protein: ASSTGTANYGYT

J gene: TRBJ1-1
CDR3 length: 12
D gene: .
V gene: TRBV6-1
CDR3 protein: ASNRKQGNTEAF

J gene: TRBJ2-5
CDR3 length: 11
D gene: TRBD2
V gene: TRBV5-1
CDR3 protein: ASRTSGQETQY

J gene: TRBJ1-6
CDR3 length: 13
D gene: .
V gene: TRBV4-1
CDR3 protein: ASSQFGSYNSPLH

J gene: TRBJ2-7
CDR3 length: 11
D gene: .
V gene: TRBV7-2
CDR3 protein: ASSPQGSGEQY

J gene: TRBJ2-7
CDR3 length: 15
D gene: .
V gene: TRBV7-2
CDR3 protein: ASSLGRVGSLTLEQY

J gene: TRBJ1-4
CDR3 length: 11
D gene: TRBD1
V gene: TRBV15
CDR3 protein: ATSGDRNEKLF

J gene: TRBJ2-2
CDR3 length: 15
D gene: .
V gene: TRBV11-2
CDR3 protein: ASSLGTWEENTGELF

J gene: TRBJ2-1
CDR3 length: 12
D gene: .
V gene: TRBV5-1
CDR3 protein: ASSLVGENNEQF

J gene: TRBJ2-7
CDR3 length: 12
D gene: TRBD1
V gene: TRBV6-1
CDR3 protein: ASSTGQGSYEQY

J gene: TRBJ2-1
CDR3 length: 12
D gene: .
V gene: TRBV5-1
CDR3 protein: ASSLGQAYNEQF

J gene: TRBJ1-3
CDR3 length: 14
D gene: TRBD1
V gene: TRBV18
CDR3 protein: ASSPDTGAPGNTIY

J gene: TRBJ1-2
CDR3 length: 11
D gene: TRBD1
V gene: TRBV11-2
CDR3 protein: ASSLQGARGYT

J gene: TRBJ1-5
CDR3 length: 14
D gene: TRBD1
V gene: TRBV2
CDR3 protein: ASSDPNRGERQPQH

J gene: TRBJ2-2
CDR3 length: 15
D gene: .
V gene: TRBV19
CDR3 protein: ASRPLQVVGNTGELF

J gene: TRBJ1-4
CDR3 length: 11
D gene: .
V gene: TRBV19
CDR3 protein: ASSGGLNEKLF

J gene: TRBJ2-3
CDR3 length: 13
D gene: TRBD1
V gene: TRBV5-1
CDR3 protein: ASSSGTGVTDTQY

J gene: TRBJ2-2
CDR3 length: 12
D gene: .
V gene: TRBV2
CDR3 protein: ARQSGGITGELF

J gene: TRBJ1-6
CDR3 length: 13
D gene: .
V gene: TRBV19
CDR3 protein: ASSITGMMDSPLH

J gene: TRBJ2-5
CDR3 length: 16
D gene: TRBD2
V gene: TRBV5-1
CDR3 protein: ASNPGTSGARAKETQY

J gene: TRBJ2-7
CDR3 length: 9
D gene: .
V gene: TRBV6-1
CDR3 protein: ASSEPYEQY

J gene: TRBJ1-3
CDR3 length: 13
D gene: TRBD1
V gene: TRBV18
CDR3 protein: ASTGQESSGNTIY

J gene: TRBJ1-1
CDR3 length: 11
D gene: TRBD1
V gene: TRBV5-1
CDR3 protein: ASSLRTGTEAF

J gene: TRBJ2-5
CDR3 length: 15
D gene: TRBD2
V gene: TRBV19
CDR3 protein: ASSIDRLAGGQETQY

J gene: TRBJ1-5
CDR3 length: 13
D gene: .
V gene: TRBV7-6
CDR3 protein: ASSLGGDPGQPQH

J gene: TRBJ1-1
CDR3 length: 20
D gene: TRBD1
V gene: TRBV10-1
CDR3 protein: ASRGPVRDRGPGPRMNTEAF

J gene: TRBJ2-3
CDR3 length: 18
D gene: TRBD1
V gene: TRBV7-3
CDR3 protein: ASSLLGQGRGFGHTDTQY